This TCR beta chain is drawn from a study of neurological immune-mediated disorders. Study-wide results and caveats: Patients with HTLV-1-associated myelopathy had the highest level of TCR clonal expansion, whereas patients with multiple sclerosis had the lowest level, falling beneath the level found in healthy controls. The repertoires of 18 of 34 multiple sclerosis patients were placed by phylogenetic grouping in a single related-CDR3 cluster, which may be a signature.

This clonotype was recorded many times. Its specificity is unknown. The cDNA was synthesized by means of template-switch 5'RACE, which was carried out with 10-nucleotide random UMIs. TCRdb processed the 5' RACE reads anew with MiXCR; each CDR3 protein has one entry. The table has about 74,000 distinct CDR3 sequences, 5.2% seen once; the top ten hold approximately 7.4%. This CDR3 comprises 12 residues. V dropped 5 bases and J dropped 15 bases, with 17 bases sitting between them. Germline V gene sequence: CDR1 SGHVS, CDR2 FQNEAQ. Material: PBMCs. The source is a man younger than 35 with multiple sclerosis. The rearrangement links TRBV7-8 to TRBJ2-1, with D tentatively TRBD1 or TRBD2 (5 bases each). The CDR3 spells CASSPPVGVAFF. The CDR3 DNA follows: TGTGCCAGCAGCCCCCCCGTGGGGGTTGCGTTCTTC.